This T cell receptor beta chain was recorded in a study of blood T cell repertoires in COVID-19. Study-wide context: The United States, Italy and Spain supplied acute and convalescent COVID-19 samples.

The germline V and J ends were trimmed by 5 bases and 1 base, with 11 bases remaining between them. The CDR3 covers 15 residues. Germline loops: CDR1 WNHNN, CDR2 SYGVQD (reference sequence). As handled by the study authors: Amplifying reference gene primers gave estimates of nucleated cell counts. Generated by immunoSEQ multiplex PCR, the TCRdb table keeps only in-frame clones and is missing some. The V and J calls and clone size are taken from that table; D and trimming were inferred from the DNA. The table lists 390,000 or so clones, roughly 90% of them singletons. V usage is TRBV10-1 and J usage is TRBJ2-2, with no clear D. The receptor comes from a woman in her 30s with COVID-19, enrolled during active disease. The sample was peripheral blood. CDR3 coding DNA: TGCGCCAGCAGTAAAAGGAGCTGGAACACCGGGGAGCTGTTTTTT. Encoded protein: CASSKRSWNTGELFF.